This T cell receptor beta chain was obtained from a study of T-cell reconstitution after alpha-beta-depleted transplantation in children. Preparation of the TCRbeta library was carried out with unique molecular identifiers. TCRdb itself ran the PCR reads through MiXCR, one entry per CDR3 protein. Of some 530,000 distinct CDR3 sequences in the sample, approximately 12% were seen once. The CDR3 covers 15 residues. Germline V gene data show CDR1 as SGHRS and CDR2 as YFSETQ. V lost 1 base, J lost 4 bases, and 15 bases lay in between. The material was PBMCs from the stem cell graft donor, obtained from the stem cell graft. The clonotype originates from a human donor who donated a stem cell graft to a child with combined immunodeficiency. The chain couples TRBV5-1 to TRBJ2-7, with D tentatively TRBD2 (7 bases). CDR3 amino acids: CASSLNVGGRYEQYF. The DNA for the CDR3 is TGCGCCAGCAGCTTGAACGTCGGGGGGCGGTACGAGCAGTACTTC.